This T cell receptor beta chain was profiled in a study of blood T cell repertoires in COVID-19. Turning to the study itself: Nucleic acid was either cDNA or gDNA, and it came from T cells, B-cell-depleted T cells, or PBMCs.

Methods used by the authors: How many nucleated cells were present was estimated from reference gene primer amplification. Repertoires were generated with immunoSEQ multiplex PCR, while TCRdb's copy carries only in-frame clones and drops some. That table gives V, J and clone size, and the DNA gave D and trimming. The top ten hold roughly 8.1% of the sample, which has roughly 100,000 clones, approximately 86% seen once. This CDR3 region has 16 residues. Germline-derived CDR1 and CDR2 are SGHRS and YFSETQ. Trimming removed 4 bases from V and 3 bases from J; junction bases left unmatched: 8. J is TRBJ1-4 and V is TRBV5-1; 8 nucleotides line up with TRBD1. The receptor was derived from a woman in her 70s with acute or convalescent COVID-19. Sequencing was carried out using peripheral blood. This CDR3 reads CASSENRGTANEKLFF. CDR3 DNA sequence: TGCGCCAGCAGCGAGAACAGGGGGACGGCTAATGAAAAACTGTTTTTT.